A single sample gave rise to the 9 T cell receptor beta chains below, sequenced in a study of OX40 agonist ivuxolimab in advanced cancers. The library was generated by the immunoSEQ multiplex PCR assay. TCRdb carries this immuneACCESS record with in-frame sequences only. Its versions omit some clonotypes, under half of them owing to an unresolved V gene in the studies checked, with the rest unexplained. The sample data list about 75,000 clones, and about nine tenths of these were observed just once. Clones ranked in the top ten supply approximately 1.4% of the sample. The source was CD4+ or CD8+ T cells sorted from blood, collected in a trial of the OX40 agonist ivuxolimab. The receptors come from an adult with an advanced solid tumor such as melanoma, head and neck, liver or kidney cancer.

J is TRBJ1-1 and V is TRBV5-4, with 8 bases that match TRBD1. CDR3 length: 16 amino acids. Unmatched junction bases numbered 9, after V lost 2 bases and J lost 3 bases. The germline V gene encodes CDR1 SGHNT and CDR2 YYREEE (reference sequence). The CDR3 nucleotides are TGTGCCAGCAGCTTCGTCCCCCCACAGGGGGACACTGAAGCTTTCTTT. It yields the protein CASSFVPPQGDTEAFF.

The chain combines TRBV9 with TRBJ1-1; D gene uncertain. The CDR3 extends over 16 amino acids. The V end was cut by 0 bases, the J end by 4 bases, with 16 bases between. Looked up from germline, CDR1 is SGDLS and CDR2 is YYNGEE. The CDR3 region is CASSVAGGLVGTEAFF. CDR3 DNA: TGTGCCAGCAGCGTAGCTGGAGGGCTGGTGGGCACTGAAGCTTTCTTT.

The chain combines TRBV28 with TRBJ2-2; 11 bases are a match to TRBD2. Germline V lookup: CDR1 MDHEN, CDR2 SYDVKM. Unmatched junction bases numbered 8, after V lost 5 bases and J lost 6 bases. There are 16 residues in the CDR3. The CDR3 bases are TGTGCCAGCAGTACCCGACTAGCGGGGAGTCCCGGGGAGCTGTTTTTT. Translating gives CASSTRLAGSPGELFF. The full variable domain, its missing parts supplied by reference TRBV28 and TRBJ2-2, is DVKVTQSSRYLVKRTGEKVFLECVQDMDHENMFWYRQDPGLGLRLIYFSYDVKMKEKGDIPEGYSVSREKKERFSLILESASTNQTSMYLCASSTRLAGSPGELFFGEGSRLTVL.

The CDR3 region has the DNA TGCGCCAGCAGCTTGGGTAGGGTCGATGGCTACACCTTC. It yields the protein CASSLGRVDGYTF. The chain uses TRBV5-1 and TRBJ1-2; D uncertain. This CDR3 comprises 13 residues. The germline V and J ends were trimmed by 0 bases and 6 bases, with 9 bases remaining between them. Germline CDR1 SGHRS, CDR2 YFSETQ. Variable domain in full (rest from reference TRBV5-1 and TRBJ1-2): KAGVTQTPRYLIKTRGQQVTLSCSPISGHRSVSWYQQTPGQGLQFLFEYFSETQRNKGNFPGRFSGRQFSNSRSEMNVSTLELGDSALYLCASSLGRVDGYTFGSGTRLTVV.

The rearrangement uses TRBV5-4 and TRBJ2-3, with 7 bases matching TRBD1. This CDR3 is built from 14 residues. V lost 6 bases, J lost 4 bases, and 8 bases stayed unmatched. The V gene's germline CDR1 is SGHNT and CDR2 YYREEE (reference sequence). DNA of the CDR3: TGTGCCAGCACCTCAGGACAGGTTTCAGATACGCAGTATTTT. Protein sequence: CASTSGQVSDTQYF. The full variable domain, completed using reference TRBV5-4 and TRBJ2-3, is ETGVTQSPTHLIKTRGQQVTLRCSSQSGHNTVSWYQQALGQGPQFIFQYYREEENGRGNFPPRFSGLQFPNYSSELNVNALELDDSALYLCASTSGQVSDTQYFGPGTRLTVL.

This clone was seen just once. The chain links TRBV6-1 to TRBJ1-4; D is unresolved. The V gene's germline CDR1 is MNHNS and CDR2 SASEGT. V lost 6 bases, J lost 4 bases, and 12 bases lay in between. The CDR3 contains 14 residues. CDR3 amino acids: CASSTSTGNEKLFF. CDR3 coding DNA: TGTGCCAGCAGCACATCAACCGGTAATGAAAAACTGTTTTTT.

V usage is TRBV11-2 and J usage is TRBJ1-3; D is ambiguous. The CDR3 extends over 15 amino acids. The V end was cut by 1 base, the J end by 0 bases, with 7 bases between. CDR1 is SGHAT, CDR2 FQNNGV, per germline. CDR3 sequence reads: CASSLAGSSGNTIYF. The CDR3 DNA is TGTGCCAGCAGCTTAGCGGGGAGCTCTGGAAACACCATATATTTT.

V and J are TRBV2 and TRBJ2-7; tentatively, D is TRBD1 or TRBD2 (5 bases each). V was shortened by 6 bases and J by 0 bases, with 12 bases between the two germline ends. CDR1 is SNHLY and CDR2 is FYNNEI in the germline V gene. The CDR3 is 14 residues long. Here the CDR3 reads CASRVGRNSYEQYF. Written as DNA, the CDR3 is TGTGCCAGCAGGGTGGGACGCAACTCCTACGAGCAGTACTTC.

This CDR3 reads CATQTSGRAGDTQYF. The CDR3 bases are TGCGCCACCCAGACTAGCGGGAGGGCAGGGGATACGCAGTATTTT. The gene calls are TRBV5-1 and TRBJ2-3; TRBD2 matches at 14 bases. This CDR3 comprises 15 residues. Germline CDR1 SGHRS, CDR2 YFSETQ. The J segment lost 6 bases and the V segment lost 9 bases, leaving 9 bases of the junction unmatched.